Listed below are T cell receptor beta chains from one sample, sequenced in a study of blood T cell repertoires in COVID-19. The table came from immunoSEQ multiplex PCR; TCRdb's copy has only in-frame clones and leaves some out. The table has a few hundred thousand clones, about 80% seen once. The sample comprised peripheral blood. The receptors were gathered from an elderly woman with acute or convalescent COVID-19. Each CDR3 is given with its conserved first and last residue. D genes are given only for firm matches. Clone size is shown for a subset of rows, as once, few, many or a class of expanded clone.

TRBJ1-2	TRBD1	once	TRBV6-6	CASSYEGQYGYTF	TGTGCCAGCAGTTACGAGGGACAGTATGGCTACACCTTC
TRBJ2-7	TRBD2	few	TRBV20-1	CSASSSSGGDYEQYF	TGCAGTGCTAGTTCATCTAGCGGGGGCGATTACGAGCAGTACTTC
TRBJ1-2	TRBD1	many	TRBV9	CASSVVGGFSSPGGYTF	TGTGCCAGCAGCGTAGTAGGGGGCTTCAGTAGTCCCGGTGGCTACACCTTC
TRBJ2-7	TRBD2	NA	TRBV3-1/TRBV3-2	CASSRSGGAYEQYF	TGTGCCAGCAGCCGAAGCGGGGGAGCCTACGAGCAGTACTTC
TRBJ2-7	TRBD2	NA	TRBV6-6	CASSPRTSGVDYEQYF	TGTGCCAGCAGCCCCCGGACTAGCGGTGTAGATTACGAGCAGTACTTC
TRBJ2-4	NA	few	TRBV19	CASSDSSLAKNIQYF	TGTGCCAGTAGCGACAGTTCTCTAGCCAAAAACATTCAGTACTTC
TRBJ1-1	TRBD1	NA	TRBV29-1	CSVALGQGTEAFF	TGCAGCGTTGCTTTGGGACAGGGCACTGAAGCTTTCTTT
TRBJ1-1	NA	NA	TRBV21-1	CASSKVGTAPGGSCEAFF	TGTGCCAGCAGCAAAGTCGGGACAGCGCCTGGGGGCTCCTGTGAAGCTTTCTTT
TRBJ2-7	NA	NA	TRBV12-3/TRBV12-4	CASRVGSTYEQYF	TGTGCCAGCAGGGTGGGCAGTACCTACGAGCAGTACTTC
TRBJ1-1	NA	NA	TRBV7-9	CASSAQEGTPAFF	TGTGCCAGCAGCGCCCAAGAAGGGACACCGGCTTTCTTT
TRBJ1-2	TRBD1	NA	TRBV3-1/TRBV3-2	CASSQAGTGSNYGYTF	TGTGCCAGCAGCCAAGCGGGGACAGGGTCGAACTATGGCTACACCTTC
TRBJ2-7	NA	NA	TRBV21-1	CAGLRRDKYSYEQYF	TGTGCCGGACTTAGACGGGACAAATACTCCTACGAGCAGTACTTC
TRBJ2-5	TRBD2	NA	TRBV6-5	CASIAGGYQETQYF	TGTGCCAGTATAGCGGGAGGGTACCAAGAGACCCAGTACTTC